The 12 T cell receptor beta chains below come from one sample, sequenced in a study of response to subunit inactivated influenza vaccine (dated by TCRdb to the late 2010s). The library was obtained by RT-PCR. Sequenced on an Illumina HiSeq 2500. The raw public reads went through TCRdb reprocessing: fastp at Q25, MiXCR clone calling, in-frame beta chains kept. Identical CDR3 proteins give one entry, which carries the most common genes and DNA. Present in this sample are 650,000 to 800,000 distinct CDR3 sequences, approximately 13% of which were seen just once. Jointly, the top ten make up 5.5% to 7% of the sample. Sequencing used PBMCs from blood, obtained about 14 days before vaccination. All receptors come from a man aged 50 to 60 who received an inactivated influenza vaccine. Donor details come from another sample of the same person, matched by shared clones.

This chain joins TRBV10-3 and TRBJ1-4, with D hard to call. CDR3 length: 12 amino acids. V lost 6 bases to trimming and J lost 5 bases, with 7 bases between them. From germline, CDR1 is ENHRY and CDR2 SYGVKD. The CDR3 is CAISRENEKLFF. The CDR3 DNA follows: TGTGCCATCAGCCGGGAAAATGAAAAACTGTTTTTT.

The chain carries TRBV5-1 and TRBJ1-1; D is unresolved. V dropped 4 bases and J dropped 2 bases, with 15 bases sitting between them. CDR3 length equals 15 residues. Germline V lookup: CDR1 SGHRS, CDR2 YFSETQ. The CDR3 bases are TGCGCCAGCAGCAGCAAAGTCGACGGAAACACTGAAGCTTTCTTT. Translated: CASSSKVDGNTEAFF.

The rearrangement joins TRBV28 to TRBJ1-6; no clear D gene. The V end was cut by 2 bases, the J end by 11 bases, with 7 bases between. Germline loops: CDR1 MDHEN, CDR2 SYDVKM. CDR3 length: 12 amino acids. The CDR3 sequence: CASSLGPPPLHF. The CDR3 DNA reads as TGTGCCAGCAGTTTAGGTCCCCCACCCCTCCACTTT.

This clonotype showed up just a few times. The V and J genes are TRBV29-1 and TRBJ1-4; 11 nucleotides agree with TRBD1. The V segment lost 8 bases and the J segment 12 bases; nucleotides outside the gene matches: 14. The germline CDR1 and CDR2 sequences are SQVTM and ANQGSEA. The CDR3 runs to 14 residues. The CDR3 nucleotides read TGCAGCACATTAACCGGGACAGGGGGAGGGGAACTGTTTTTT. Its protein product is CSTLTGTGGGELFF.

This clonotype was seen a few times. The rearrangement uses TRBV4-3 and TRBJ2-3; D perhaps matches TRBD1 (5 bases). The V gene lost 1 base and the J gene lost 5 bases, with 10 bases spanning the gap. Per germline, CDR1 LGHNA and CDR2 YSLEER. CDR3 length: 14 residues. CDR3: CASSQAGRGDTQYF. In DNA, the CDR3 is TGCGCCAGCAGCCAAGCAGGGCGCGGAGATACGCAGTATTTT.

This clonotype was seen ten or more times. The chain carries TRBV27 and TRBJ1-1; D is unresolved. Germline lookup yields CDR1 MNHEY and CDR2 SMNVEV (reference sequence). Trimming removed 4 bases from V and 1 base from J, with 7 bases in between. The CDR3 consists of 13 residues. The CDR3 DNA follows: TGTGCCAGCAGTTATCGACCGAACACTGAAGCTTTCTTT. It is translated as CASSYRPNTEAFF.

The chain carries TRBV20-1 and TRBJ2-1; D not certain. CDR3 length: 15 amino acids. V gave up 6 bases and J gave up 2 bases, with 17 bases separating them. Looked up from germline, CDR1 is DFQATT and CDR2 is SNEGSKA (reference sequence). In DNA, the CDR3 is TGCAGTGCCGGATTAGACGGTGGACCCTACAATGAGCAGTTCTTC. Translating it yields CSAGLDGGPYNEQFF.

This sequence joins TRBV6-1 and TRBJ2-3, with 10 bases that match TRBD2. V was pared by 6 bases and J by 5 bases, with 8 bases of the junction left unmatched. This CDR3 contains 15 residues. Germline CDR1 reads MNHNS; CDR2 reads SASEGT. The CDR3 DNA reads as TGTGCCAGCAGAAAGCGGGGGGGCTTTGAAGATACGCAGTATTTT. Its protein is CASRKRGGFEDTQYF.

The J gene is TRBJ2-3, the V gene TRBV12-5, with 7 nucleotides matching TRBD1. With V trimmed by 6 bases and J by 1 base, 7 bases remained unmatched. Germline CDR1 and CDR2: LGHNT and FRNRAP. The CDR3 sequence is 15 residues long. As DNA, the CDR3 is TGTGCTAGTGGCCCCGGGACAGACCGCACAGATACGCAGTATTTT. It encodes CASGPGTDRTDTQYF.

The sample holds a few counts of this clonotype. The chain's CDR3 is CASSRHSPASGGTDTQYF. CDR3 in DNA: TGTGCCAGCAGCCGACATTCGCCTGCTAGCGGCGGCACAGATACGCAGTATTTT. The rearrangement uses TRBV27 and TRBJ2-3; 7 nucleotides line up with TRBD2. Trimming took 6 bases from V and 1 from J; bases not matched to a gene: 16. Germline loops: CDR1 MNHEY, CDR2 SMNVEV (reference sequence). The CDR3 runs 18 residues.

The gene calls are TRBV15 and TRBJ2-7; 9 nucleotides align to TRBD2. Germline CDR1 is LNHNV and CDR2 is YYDKDF (reference sequence). The length of the CDR3 is 14 residues. V lost 4 bases to trimming and J lost 2 bases; unmatched junction nucleotides: 3. CDR3 loop: CATSTLAGAYEQYF. CDR3 bases: TGTGCCACCAGCACTTTAGCGGGGGCCTACGAGCAGTACTTC.

The chain uses TRBV4-2 and TRBJ2-7; 11 nucleotides agree with TRBD2. The CDR3 is made up of 16 amino acids. V lost 2 bases to trimming and J lost 3 bases; unmatched junction nucleotides: 6. The V gene's germline CDR1 is LGHNA and CDR2 YNFKEQ. The DNA of the CDR3 is TGTGCCAGCAGCCAACCATTACTAGCGGGAGTCTACGAGCAGTACTTC. It yields the protein CASSQPLLAGVYEQYF.